This passage covers 8 T cell receptor beta chains from one sample sequenced in a study of cytotoxic CD8 clonotypes in ibrutinib-treated CLL. Produced via immunoSEQ multiplex PCR; TCRdb's table is partial and in-frame only. The top ten hold approximately 6.3% of the sample, which has just over 200,000 clones, 65% to 80% seen once. The sample here was PBMCs, taken after 12 months of ibrutinib treatment. These receptors originate from a human donor with chronic lymphocytic leukemia.

This rearrangement joins TRBV2 to TRBJ1-2, with a tentative D call TRBD1 (6 bases). CDR3 length: 14 amino acids. Germline CDR1 is SNHLY and CDR2 is FYNNEI. The ends were cut back, 1 base at V and 3 bases at J, with 9 bases in the middle. CDR3 amino acids: CASSEGRGYYGYTF. In nucleotides, the CDR3 is TGTGCCAGCAGTGAAGGCAGGGGCTACTATGGCTACACCTTC.

The sample holds a few counts of this clone. CDR3 protein: CASSPDTGRPNYGYTF. Written as DNA, the CDR3 is TGTGCCAGCAGCCCAGACACAGGCAGACCTAACTATGGCTACACCTTC. The rearrangement uses TRBV9 and TRBJ1-2, with TRBD1 as a possible D gene (5 bases). The V end was cut by 4 bases, the J end by 0 bases, with 16 bases between. The germline V gene has CDR1 SGDLS and CDR2 YYNGEE. The CDR3 totals 16 residues.

This clone is a singleton in its sample. The chain combines TRBV7-2 with TRBJ1-4; D is ambiguous. This CDR3 has 15 amino acids. Germline values: CDR1 SGHTA, CDR2 FQGNSA. V dropped 2 bases and J dropped 1 base, with 8 bases sitting between them. Written as DNA, the CDR3 is TGTGCCAGCAGCTTAAACTGGGGAACTAATGAAAAACTGTTTTTT. Amino acid sequence: CASSLNWGTNEKLFF.

Only one count was recorded for this clone. CDR3 nucleotides: TGTACCTCCCGGACAGGGTCGAACACTGAAGCTTTCTTT. It translates to CTSRTGSNTEAFF. The rearrangement joins TRBV6-5 to TRBJ1-1, with 8 nucleotides matching TRBD1. Germline CDR1 is MNHEY and CDR2 is SVGAGI. This CDR3 is 13 amino acids long.

V and J are TRBV9 and TRBJ1-2; D is perhaps TRBD1 (5 bases). V lost 0 bases to trimming and J lost 0 bases, with 9 bases between them. Germline CDR1 is SGDLS and CDR2 is YYNGEE. The CDR3 is 15 residues long. CDR3 loop: CASSVATTANYGYTF. CDR3 DNA sequence: TGTGCCAGCAGCGTAGCTACGACAGCTAACTATGGCTACACCTTC.

This clone is a singleton in its sample. The chain couples TRBV6-6 to TRBJ2-1, with D perhaps being TRBD1 or TRBD2 (5 bases each). The germline V gene encodes CDR1 MNHNY and CDR2 SVGAGI (reference sequence). This CDR3 region has 14 residues. The V end lost 5 bases, the J end lost 5 bases, and 13 bases lay between the germline ends. The CDR3 sequence is CASSPSGRHNEQFF. The CDR3 nucleotides read TGTGCCAGCAGTCCCTCGGGACGGCACAATGAGCAGTTCTTC.

J is TRBJ2-5 and V is TRBV6-1; the D gene is possibly TRBD1 (6 bases). The CDR3 covers 14 residues. Looked up from germline, CDR1 is MNHNS and CDR2 is SASEGT. V was clipped by 6 bases and J by 7 bases, with 18 bases between them. CDR3: CASRMTGRQATQYF. The CDR3 DNA reads as TGTGCCAGCAGGATGACAGGTCGCCAGGCGACCCAGTACTTC.

The chain carries TRBV6-5 and TRBJ1-1, with D possibly being TRBD1 (5 bases). Deletions cut 0 bases from V and 5 bases from J, with 7 bases between. Germline CDR1 and CDR2: MNHEY and SVGAGI. This CDR3 comprises 13 residues. The DNA for the CDR3 is TGTGCCAGCAGTTACTCCGGGGGGACTGAAGCTTTCTTT. It is translated as CASSYSGGTEAFF.